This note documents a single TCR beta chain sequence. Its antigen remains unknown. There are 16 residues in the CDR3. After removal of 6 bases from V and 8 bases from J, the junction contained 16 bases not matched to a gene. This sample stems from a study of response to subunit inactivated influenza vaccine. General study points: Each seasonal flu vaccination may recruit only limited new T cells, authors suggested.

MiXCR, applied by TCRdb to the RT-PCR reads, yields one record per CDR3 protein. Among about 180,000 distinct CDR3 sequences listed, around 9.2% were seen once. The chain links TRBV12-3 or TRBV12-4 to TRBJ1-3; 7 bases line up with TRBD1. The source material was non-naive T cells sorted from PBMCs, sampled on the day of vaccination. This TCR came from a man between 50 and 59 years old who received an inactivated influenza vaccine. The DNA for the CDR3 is TGTGCCAGCAGCCCGACCCAACAGGGGAAAGAGGACACCATATATTTT. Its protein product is CASSPTQQGKEDTIYF.